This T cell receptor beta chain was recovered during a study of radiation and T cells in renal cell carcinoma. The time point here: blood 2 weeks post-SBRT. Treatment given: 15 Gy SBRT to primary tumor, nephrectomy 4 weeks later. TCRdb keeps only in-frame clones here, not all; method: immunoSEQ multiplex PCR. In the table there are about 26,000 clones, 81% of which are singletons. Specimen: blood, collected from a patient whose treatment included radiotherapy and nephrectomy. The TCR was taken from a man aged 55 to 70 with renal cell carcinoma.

The DNA of the CDR3 is TGTGCCAGCAGCTTAGTGATGGAGATCCAAGAGACCCAGTACTTC. This codes for CASSLVMEIQETQYF. The chain carries TRBV7-9 and TRBJ2-5; no definite D call. The CDR3 has 15 amino acids. Germline CDR1 reads SEHNR; CDR2 reads FQNEAQ (reference sequence). V lost 1 base to trimming and J lost 1 base, with 10 bases between them.